One T cell receptor (beta chain) is described in this entry. As handled by the study authors: Scientists estimated how many nucleated cells there were by amplifying reference gene primers. The repertoire was sequenced with immunoSEQ multiplex PCR; TCRdb's copy has only in-frame clones and lacks some. From that table come the V and J calls and clone size; the DNA was used to work out D and trimming. The repertoire holds hundreds of thousands of clones, with approximately 91% as singletons. This sample is drawn from a study of blood T cell repertoires in COVID-19. Study context: Some COVID-19 samples were acute and others convalescent; all came from the United States, Italy and Spain. Nucleic acid was either cDNA or gDNA, and it came from T cells, B-cell-depleted T cells, or PBMCs.

The CDR3 loop spans 14 amino acids. Trimming removed 1 base from V and 1 base from J, with 7 bases in between. Germline V lookup: CDR1 LGHNA, CDR2 YSLEER. The chain has TRBV4-3 and TRBJ1-1, with D uncertain. This receptor was taken from a man in his 60s who had recovered from COVID-19. The sequencing input was peripheral blood. The CDR3 DNA sequence: TGCGCCAGCAGCCAAGGTGGGCCGAACACTGAAGCTTTCTTT. Protein: CASSQGGPNTEAFF.